This paragraph covers one T cell receptor beta chain sequence. Antigen: not known. These data are taken from a study of T cell responses to AZD1222 COVID-19 vaccine. Overall study results and limits: Donors in the cohort were predominantly white British and more often female, and clonal diversity was possibly underestimated.

Repertoires were generated with immunoSEQ multiplex PCR, while TCRdb's copy carries only in-frame clones and drops some. The data contain 100,000 to 150,000 clones, about 90% of them singletons. The clonotype was recovered from an adult in good health. The sequencing here drew on peripheral blood, taken on day 0 of AZD1222 vaccination.

Here the CDR3 reads CASSQDRGNTIYF. The CDR3 DNA sequence: TGTGCCAGCAGCCAAGATCGAGGAAACACCATATATTTT. The V and J genes are TRBV3-1 (or the pseudogene TRBV3-2) and TRBJ1-3; D uncertain. With 0 bases removed from V and 4 bases from J, the gap between germline ends came to 4 bases. Per germline, CDR1 LGHDT and CDR2 YNNKEL (reference sequence). The CDR3 length is 13 residues.